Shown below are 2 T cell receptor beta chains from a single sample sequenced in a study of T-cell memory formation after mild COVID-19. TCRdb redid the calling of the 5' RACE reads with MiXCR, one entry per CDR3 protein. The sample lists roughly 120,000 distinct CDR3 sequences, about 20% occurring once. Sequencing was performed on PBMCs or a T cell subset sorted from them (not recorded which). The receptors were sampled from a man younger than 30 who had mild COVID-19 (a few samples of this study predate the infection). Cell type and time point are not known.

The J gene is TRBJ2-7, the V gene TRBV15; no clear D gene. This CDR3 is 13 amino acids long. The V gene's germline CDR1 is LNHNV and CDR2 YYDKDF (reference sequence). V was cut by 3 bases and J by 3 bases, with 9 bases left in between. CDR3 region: CATSSAEDYEQYF. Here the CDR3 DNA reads TGTGCCACCAGCAGTGCCGAAGACTACGAGCAGTACTTC.

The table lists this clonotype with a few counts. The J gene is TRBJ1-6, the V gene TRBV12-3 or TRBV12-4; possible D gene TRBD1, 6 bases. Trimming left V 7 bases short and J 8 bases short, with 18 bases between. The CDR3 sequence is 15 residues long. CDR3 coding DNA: TGTGCCAGCACCCGACCGGGACAAACGGATTCACCCCTCCACTTT. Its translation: CASTRPGQTDSPLHF.